The 13 T cell receptor beta chains in this list originate from one sample, sequenced in a study of blood T cells in healthy people across ages. A sample-barcoded 5' primer and a J-beta primer mix were used in a second PCR of roughly 7 to 12 cycles. TCRdb reanalysed the 5' RACE reads using MiXCR and keeps one entry per CDR3 protein. The sample has about 800,000 distinct CDR3 sequences, 46% seen once. The sample comprised blood. These receptors all stem from a man older than 75 in good health.

The chain couples TRBV28 to TRBJ2-5, with a weak D call TRBD1 (5 bases). The better agreement between TRBJ2-7 and the DNA end casts doubt on the J call. The CDR3 runs to 16 residues. Germline loops: CDR1 MDHEN, CDR2 SYDVKM. CDR3 protein: CASSPLEARQLIEQYF. DNA for the CDR3: TGTGCCAGCAGTCCCCTGGAAGCCCGACAGTTGATCGAGCAGTACTTC.

This clonotype was counted ten times or more. The chain employs TRBV5-1 and TRBJ2-3; D may correspond to TRBD1 or TRBD2 (5 bases each). The germline V gene has CDR1 SGHRS and CDR2 YFSETQ. Trimming left V 4 bases short and J 4 bases short, with 13 bases between. The CDR3 extends over 14 amino acids. This chain's CDR3 is CASSLRDPADTQYF. CDR3 bases: TGCGCCAGCAGCCTCCGGGACCCCGCAGATACGCAGTATTTT.

Of note for this clonotype: It may be a read error: a sequence one base away is much more abundant. This rearrangement joins TRBV28 to TRBJ2-5; 8 bases are a match to TRBD2. After removal of 3 bases from V and 4 bases from J, the junction contained 7 bases not matched to a gene. The CDR3 length is 15 residues. Germline CDR1 reads MDHEN; CDR2 reads SYDVKM. The CDR3 nucleotides are TGTGCCAGCAGTTTGCCGGGACGGGGGGGAGAGACCCAGTACTTC. Amino acids: CASSLPGRGGETQYF. Drawing the rest from reference TRBV28 and TRBJ2-5, the complete variable domain is DVKVTQSSRYLVKRTGEKVFLECVQDMDHENMFWYRQDPGLGLRLIYFSYDVKMKEKGDIPEGYSVSREKKERFSLILESASTNQTSMYLCASSLPGRGGETQYFGPGTRLLVL.

This clonotype was seen only a few times. The chain combines TRBV10-3 with TRBJ2-1, with 9 bases lining up with TRBD2. CDR3 length: 14 residues. Germline assignment: CDR1 ENHRY and CDR2 SYGVKD. The J segment lost 8 bases and the V segment lost 6 bases, leaving 8 bases of the junction unmatched. In DNA form, the CDR3 reads TGTGCCATCAGGGATAGCGGGAGTCTCGATGAGCAGTTCTTC. Protein sequence: CAIRDSGSLDEQFF.

The rearrangement uses TRBV27 and TRBJ2-1; maybe TRBD2 (5 bases). The length of the CDR3 is 16 residues. Trimming cost V 2 bases and J 4 bases, with 15 bases left between them. The germline CDR1 and CDR2 sequences are MNHEY and SMNVEV (reference sequence). CDR3: CASSLKGRAVYNEQFF. In DNA form, the CDR3 reads TGTGCCAGCAGTTTAAAAGGACGAGCGGTATACAATGAGCAGTTCTTC.

The chain couples TRBV20-1 to TRBJ2-7; D is uncertain. The J call may be incorrect, as the DNA end agrees better with TRBJ2-5. The CDR3 sequence is 13 residues long. Germline lookup yields CDR1 DFQATT and CDR2 SNEGSKA (reference sequence). The CDR3 region has the DNA TGCAGTGCTAGAGAATCGCGAGAGGAGACCCAGTACTTC. Amino acid sequence: CSARESREETQYF.

This rearrangement joins TRBV7-2 to TRBJ2-5, with D possibly called TRBD1 or TRBD2 (5 bases each). Judging by the DNA end, TRBJ2-1 fits better; the J call may be wrong. The CDR3 is 14 amino acids. Germline CDR1 and CDR2: SGHTA and FQGNSA. The CDR3 loop reads CASGAGGGQETQFF. The CDR3 region has the DNA TGTGCCAGCGGGGCTGGGGGTGGCCAAGAGACCCAGTTCTTC.

This clonotype has more than one count but fewer than ten. This chain joins TRBV5-1 and TRBJ2-5; D is ambiguous. The CDR3 runs to 14 residues. Trimming shortened V by 1 base and J by 5 bases, and 12 bases separated the two germline ends. Germline CDR1 SGHRS, CDR2 YFSETQ. CDR3 sequence (DNA): TGCGCCAGCAGCTTGAGTGCTCTCGGGGAGACCCAGTACTTC. This gives the protein CASSLSALGETQYF.

There are a few counts of this clonotype. V is TRBV14 and J is TRBJ2-7; D gene ambiguous. CDR1 and CDR2 from the germline V gene are SGHDN and FVKESK. V dropped 1 base and J dropped 6 bases, with 10 bases sitting between them. This CDR3 has 13 amino acids. The CDR3 protein is CASSQVGPREQYF. CDR3 DNA: TGTGCCAGCAGCCAAGTAGGGCCCCGCGAGCAGTACTTC.

The sample holds many counts of this clonotype. The chain uses TRBV20-1 and TRBJ2-7; D might be TRBD2 (6 bases). The CDR3 contains 13 residues. Germline lookup yields CDR1 DFQATT and CDR2 SNEGSKA (reference sequence). V was clipped by 6 bases and J by 4 bases, with 16 bases between them. CDR3 bases: TGCAGTGCAAATCTAGCGTGGGGGTACGAGCAGTACTTC. It translates to CSANLAWGYEQYF.

This clonotype turned up a few times. The chain has TRBV20-1 and TRBJ2-3; D perhaps matches TRBD1 (7 bases). V dropped 4 bases and J dropped 2 bases, with 16 bases sitting between them. The CDR3 covers 15 residues. Germline-derived CDR1 and CDR2 are DFQATT and SNEGSKA (reference sequence). CDR3 DNA: TGCAGTGCTACAGGGGGGCTAGCCAACACAGATACGCAGTATTTT. Translated, it gives CSATGGLANTDTQYF.

This chain joins TRBV27 and TRBJ2-1; 7 bases line up with TRBD2. Per germline, CDR1 MNHEY and CDR2 SMNVEV (reference sequence). With V trimmed by 3 bases and J by 4 bases, 9 bases remained unmatched. CDR3 length: 16 amino acids. The CDR3 loop reads CASSFSGLAEYNEQFF. For the CDR3, the DNA is TGTGCCAGCAGTTTTTCGGGGCTAGCGGAGTACAATGAGCAGTTCTTC.

The chain employs TRBV11-2 and TRBJ2-2, with D perhaps TRBD1 (6 bases). Germline V lookup: CDR1 SGHAT, CDR2 FQNNGV. The germline V and J ends were trimmed by 5 bases and 8 bases, with 15 bases remaining between them. The CDR3 totals 14 residues. The CDR3 DNA is TGTGCCAGCAGCGCCGAACAGGGTTTAGGGGAGCTGTTTTTT. The encoded protein is CASSAEQGLGELFF.